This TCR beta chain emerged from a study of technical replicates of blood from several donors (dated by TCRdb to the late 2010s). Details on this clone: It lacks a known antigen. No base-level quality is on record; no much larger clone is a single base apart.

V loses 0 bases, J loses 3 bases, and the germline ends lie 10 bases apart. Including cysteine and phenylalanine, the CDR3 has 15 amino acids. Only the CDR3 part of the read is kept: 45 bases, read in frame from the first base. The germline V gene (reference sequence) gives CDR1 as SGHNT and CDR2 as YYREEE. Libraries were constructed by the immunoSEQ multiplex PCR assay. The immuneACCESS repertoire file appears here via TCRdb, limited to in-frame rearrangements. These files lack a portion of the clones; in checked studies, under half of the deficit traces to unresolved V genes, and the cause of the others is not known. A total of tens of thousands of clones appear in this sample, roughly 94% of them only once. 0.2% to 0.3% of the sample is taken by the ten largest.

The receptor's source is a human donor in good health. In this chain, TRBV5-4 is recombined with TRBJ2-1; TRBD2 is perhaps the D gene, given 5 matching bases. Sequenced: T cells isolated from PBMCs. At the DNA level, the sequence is TGTGCCAGCAGCTTGGGAGCTGACTACTACAATGAGCAGTTCTTC. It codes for CASSLGADYYNEQFF.